This TCR beta chain is from a study of T-cell memory formation after mild COVID-19. This clonotype has only a few counts. Antigen: not known. Findings of the study overall: CD4+ contracting clones were mainly CM and EM; CD8+ ones, EMRA. Confirmation of SARS-CoV-2 specificity was lacking for second-wave clones peaking day 37.

5'RACE with constant-segment primers yielded barcoded, UMI-tagged TCR alpha and TCR beta cDNA libraries. One entry per CDR3 protein, called by TCRdb with MiXCR from the 5' RACE reads. The data show roughly 450,000 distinct CDR3 sequences, around a sixth seen once. Source material: PBMCs or a T cell subset sorted from them (not recorded which). The source of this sequence is an adult woman who had mild COVID-19 (a few samples of this study predate the infection). Cell type and time point are not known.

The CDR3 region is CASSESGRTYNEQFF. CDR3 nucleotide sequence: TGTGCCAGCAGTGAAAGCGGGAGAACCTACAATGAGCAGTTCTTC. The chain uses TRBV9 and TRBJ2-1; 8 nucleotides agree with TRBD2. The J segment lost 2 bases and the V segment lost 5 bases, leaving 6 bases of the junction unmatched. The CDR3 extends over 15 amino acids. The V gene's germline CDR1 is SGDLS and CDR2 YYNGEE.